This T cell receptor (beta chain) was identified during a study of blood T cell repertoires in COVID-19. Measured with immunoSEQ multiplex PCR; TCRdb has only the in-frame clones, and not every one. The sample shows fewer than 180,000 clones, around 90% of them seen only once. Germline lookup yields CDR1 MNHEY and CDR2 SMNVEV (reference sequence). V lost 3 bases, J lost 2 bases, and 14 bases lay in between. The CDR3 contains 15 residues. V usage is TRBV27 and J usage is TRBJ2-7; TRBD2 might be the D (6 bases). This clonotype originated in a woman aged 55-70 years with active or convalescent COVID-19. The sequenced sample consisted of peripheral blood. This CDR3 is CASSLKEGPTYEQYF. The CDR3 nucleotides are TGTGCCAGCAGTTTGAAGGAGGGCCCGACCTACGAGCAGTACTTC.